The 21 T cell receptor beta chains presented below share a single source sample, sequenced in a study of cytomegalovirus exposure and HLA in healthy donors. The PCR made use of 60 Vbeta and 13 Jbeta primers. Measured with immunoSEQ multiplex PCR; TCRdb has only the in-frame clones, and not every one. The sample has 60,000 to 70,000 clones; around 82% are singletons. The specimen sequenced was PBMCs. Every receptor here comes from a man between 18 and 29 years old in good health and CMV-seropositive.

V is TRBV4-1 and J is TRBJ2-4, with D tentatively TRBD1 (7 bases). Germline V gives CDR1 MGHRA, CDR2 YSYEKL. The CDR3 extends over 16 amino acids. The V end was cut by 3 bases, the J end by 6 bases, with 18 bases between. The CDR3 protein is CASSQLYGTAGNIQYF. In nucleotides, the CDR3 is TGCGCCAGCAGCCAGCTGTACGGGACAGCGGGAAACATTCAGTACTTC.

The chain uses TRBV6-5 and TRBJ2-1, with 7 bases aligning to TRBD1. With 2 bases clipped from V and 2 bases from J, the junction kept 6 bases outside the gene matches. Germline V CDR1 and CDR2: MNHEY, SVGAGI. The CDR3 covers 16 residues. CDR3 DNA: TGTGCCAGCAGTTACCTACAGGGGCTGCCCTACAATGAGCAGTTCTTC. Protein product: CASSYLQGLPYNEQFF.

The V and J genes are TRBV2 and TRBJ1-1; no definite D call. V gave up 7 bases and J gave up 3 bases, with 12 bases separating them. This CDR3 region has 13 residues. Germline V lookup: CDR1 SNHLY, CDR2 FYNNEI. CDR3 in amino acids: CASKPFLDTEAFF. CDR3 in DNA: TGTGCCAGCAAGCCCTTCTTGGACACTGAAGCTTTCTTT. Drawing the rest from reference TRBV2 and TRBJ1-1, the complete variable domain is EPEVTQTPSHQVTQMGQEVILRCVPISNHLYFYWYRQILGQKVEFLVSFYNNEISEKSEIFDDQFSVERPDGSNFTLKIRSTKLEDSAMYFCASKPFLDTEAFFGQGTRLTVV.

The chain employs TRBV2 and TRBJ2-2, with TRBD1 matching 11 bases. The CDR3 extends over 19 amino acids. Germline lookup yields CDR1 SNHLY and CDR2 FYNNEI. V trimming: 0 bases; J trimming: 1 base; junction bases outside the gene matches: 7. In nucleotides, the CDR3 is TGTGCCAGCAGTGAAGCCGGGACAGGGGGGACTTGGAACACCGGGGAGCTGTTTTTT. This sequence encodes CASSEAGTGGTWNTGELFF.

V and J are TRBV27 and TRBJ2-3; possibly TRBD1 for D (6 bases). The CDR3 consists of 13 residues. Germline CDR1 is MNHEY and CDR2 is SMNVEV (reference sequence). Trimming pared 5 bases from V and 2 bases from J, leaving 8 bases between. The CDR3 region has the DNA TGTGCCAGCAGTAGGACAGACACAGATACGCAGTATTTT. This gives the protein CASSRTDTDTQYF.

The chain uses TRBV7-6 and TRBJ2-7; 10 bases agree with TRBD2. CDR1 and CDR2 (germline): SGHVS, FNYEAQ. V shed 3 bases, J shed 2 bases, and the junction held 4 bases outside the gene matches. The CDR3 totals 15 residues. The CDR3: CASSFASGSAYEQYF. CDR3 bases: TGTGCCAGCAGCTTTGCTAGCGGGAGCGCCTACGAGCAGTACTTC.

V gene TRBV4-1 combines with J gene TRBJ2-7; possible D gene TRBD2, 7 bases. The germline V and J ends were trimmed by 0 bases and 5 bases, with 17 bases remaining between them. The CDR3 is 16 residues long. Germline V gives CDR1 MGHRA, CDR2 YSYEKL. The CDR3 DNA is TGCGCCAGCAGCCAAGATGGTGCGGGGGCAGCCAACGAGCAGTACTTC. It specifies CASSQDGAGAANEQYF.

This sequence joins TRBV30 and TRBJ2-3; D is possibly TRBD2 (5 bases). From germline, CDR1 is GTSNPN and CDR2 SVGIG (reference sequence). There are 14 residues in the CDR3. The ends were cut back, 0 bases at V and 3 bases at J, with 10 bases in the middle. The CDR3 sequence is CAWSVTTGTDTQYF. DNA for the CDR3: TGTGCCTGGAGTGTAACAACGGGAACAGATACGCAGTATTTT.

This clone was recorded a few times. The chain links TRBV7-2 to TRBJ2-7; TRBD1 matches 7 bases. V was clipped by 3 bases and J by 3 bases; unmatched bases: 5. Per germline, CDR1 SGHTA and CDR2 FQGNSA. The CDR3 consists of 14 residues. Here the CDR3 DNA reads TGTGCCAGCAGCTTTTGGGACAGATACTACGAGCAGTACTTC. Protein: CASSFWDRYYEQYF.

This chain joins TRBV9 and TRBJ1-1; D is undetermined. The V and J ends lost 4 bases and 3 bases respectively, with 19 bases between them. Per the germline V gene, CDR1 is SGDLS and CDR2 is YYNGEE. There are 16 residues in the CDR3. CDR3 bases: TGTGCCAGCAGCCCTCCCGACCGGGCGGGAGACACTGAAGCTTTCTTT. This gives the protein CASSPPDRAGDTEAFF.

The CDR3 region has the DNA TGTGCCAGCAGCTTAGCCGCCGGGGGCTACGAGCAGTACTTC. Protein: CASSLAAGGYEQYF. This chain links TRBV11-2 with TRBJ2-7, with D maybe TRBD2 (6 bases). V was pared by 1 base and J by 3 bases, with 10 bases between. The germline CDR1 and CDR2 sequences are SGHAT and FQNNGV. CDR3 size: 14 residues.

This clone was seen only a few times. The chain has TRBV6-5 and TRBJ2-1; D might be TRBD2 (5 bases). This CDR3 comprises 13 residues. Per germline, CDR1 MNHEY and CDR2 SVGAGI. Deletions cut 0 bases from V and 9 bases from J, with 9 bases between. In nucleotides, the CDR3 is TGTGCCAGCAGTTACTCCGGGGAAGGTGAGCAGTTCTTC. Amino acids: CASSYSGEGEQFF.

This clone was observed a few times. V and J are TRBV7-6 and TRBJ2-7, with 7 bases aligning to TRBD2. Germline V gives CDR1 SGHVS, CDR2 FNYEAQ. Trimming took 5 bases from V and 6 from J; bases not matched to a gene: 16. CDR3 length: 16 amino acids. This chain's CDR3 is CASSPVVGGGTREQYF. The CDR3 nucleotides read TGTGCCAGCAGCCCCGTAGTGGGCGGGGGAACTCGCGAGCAGTACTTC. The variable domain in full, with the rest retrieved from reference TRBV7-6 and TRBJ2-7, is GAGVSQSPRYKVTKRGQDVALRCDPISGHVSLYWYRQALGQGPEFLTYFNYEAQQDKSGLPNDRFSAERPEGSISTLTIQRTEQRDSAMYRCASSPVVGGGTREQYFGPGTRLTVT.

This chain connects TRBV6-5 to TRBJ2-7, with 10 bases identical to TRBD1. The CDR3 consists of 14 residues. CDR1 MNHEY and CDR2 SVGAGI come from the germline V gene. V trimming: 6 bases; J trimming: 2 bases; junction bases outside the gene matches: 4. The CDR3 DNA is TGTGCCAGCAGAACCGGACAGGGGGCCTACGAGCAGTACTTC. This sequence encodes CASRTGQGAYEQYF.

The chain links TRBV30 to TRBJ2-6; D is ambiguous. V lost 1 base to trimming and J lost 8 bases, with 6 bases between them. This CDR3 region has 12 residues. Germline CDR1 reads GTSNPN; CDR2 reads SVGIG (reference sequence). Here the CDR3 DNA reads TGTGCCTGGAGTGACAGTCCCAACGTCCTGACTTTC. This translates into CAWSDSPNVLTF. The full variable domain, in which reference TRBV30 and TRBJ2-6 provide the parts outside the CDR3, is SQTIHQWPATLVQPVGSPLSLECTVEGTSNPNLYWYRQAAGRGLQLLFYSVGIGQISSEVPQNLSASRPQDRQFILSSKKLLLSDSGFYLCAWSDSPNVLTFGAGSRLTVL.

This clone was counted only a few times. The gene calls are TRBV30 and TRBJ2-3; D not certain. CDR1 is GTSNPN, CDR2 SVGIG, per germline (reference sequence). V lost 4 bases, J lost 0 bases, and 8 bases lay in between. This CDR3 has 13 amino acids. In DNA form, the CDR3 reads TGTGCCTGGACCAGTACCAGCACAGATACGCAGTATTTT. This translates into CAWTSTSTDTQYF.

The chain combines TRBV15 with TRBJ2-1; a possible D gene is TRBD1 (5 bases). The germline V gene encodes CDR1 LNHNV and CDR2 YYDKDF (reference sequence). The V end lost 3 bases, the J end lost 5 bases, and 14 bases lay between the germline ends. The CDR3 spans 15 residues. The CDR3 bases are TGTGCCACCAGCAGGGGATCCGCAGGGAACAATGAGCAGTTCTTC. Its protein is CATSRGSAGNNEQFF.

The chain links TRBV30 to TRBJ1-1, with D possibly being TRBD1 (6 bases). Germline CDR1 and CDR2: GTSNPN and SVGIG (reference sequence). The ends were cut back, 0 bases at V and 10 bases at J, with 9 bases in the middle. CDR3 length equals 11 residues. CDR3 sequence: CAWSVDRSAFF. For the CDR3, the DNA is TGTGCCTGGAGTGTCGACAGGTCAGCTTTCTTT. Variable domain in full (rest from reference TRBV30 and TRBJ1-1): SQTIHQWPATLVQPVGSPLSLECTVEGTSNPNLYWYRQAAGRGLQLLFYSVGIGQISSEVPQNLSASRPQDRQFILSSKKLLLSDSGFYLCAWSVDRSAFFGQGTRLTVV.

The DNA of the CDR3 is TGTGCCAGCAGTCCCCCGGGACTAGCGGATTCCTACGAGCAGTACTTC. As protein: CASSPPGLADSYEQYF. This rearrangement joins TRBV6-6 to TRBJ2-7; 11 bases are a match to TRBD2. Germline-derived CDR1 and CDR2 are MNHNY and SVGAGI (reference sequence). This CDR3 has 16 residues. Trimming removed 5 bases from V and 1 base from J; junction bases left unmatched: 7.

With regard to this clone: In the same sample, other DNA sequences code for this CDR3. The V call is TRBV4-1, the J call TRBJ1-1; D might be TRBD1 (6 bases). The CDR3 is 13 residues long. CDR1 and CDR2 from the germline V gene are MGHRA and YSYEKL. The V and J ends lost 1 base and 5 bases respectively, with 8 bases between them. DNA for the CDR3: TGCGCCAGCAGCCAAGTGGGGGCTACTGAAGCTTTCTTT. Amino acids: CASSQVGATEAFF.

This chain connects TRBV19 to TRBJ2-1; tentative D call: TRBD2 (6 bases). The V and J ends lost 7 bases and 6 bases respectively, with 13 bases between them. The CDR3 extends over 13 amino acids. CDR1 is LNHDA, CDR2 SQIVND, per germline (reference sequence). The CDR3 DNA reads TGTGCCAGTACCTCATGGACTACCAATGAGCAGTTCTTC. It codes for CASTSWTTNEQFF.